One sample yielded the 4 T cell receptor beta chains listed below, sequenced in a study of T cells of healthy individuals. TCRdb independently ran MiXCR on the 5' RACE reads; one entry per CDR3 protein. The table lists tens of thousands of distinct CDR3 sequences, 15% to 20% of them singletons, with roughly 4.7% in the top ten. The receptors originated from a human donor in good health.

Worth noting for this clonotype: The missing conserved phenylalanine or tryptophan at the end of this CDR3 makes a read error likely. The rearrangement uses TRBV6-5 and TRBJ1-2, with 7 nucleotides matching TRBD1. The CDR3 spans 11 residues. The germline V gene encodes CDR1 MNHEY and CDR2 SVGAGI. The V segment lost 7 bases and the J segment 5 bases; nucleotides outside the gene matches: 1. The CDR3 spells CASTRGYGYTV. DNA for the CDR3: TGTGCCAGCACCAGGGGGTATGGCTACACCGTC.

At least ten counts were recorded for this clonotype. This sequence joins TRBV9 and TRBJ2-1; D remains unclear. Germline V lookup: CDR1 SGDLS, CDR2 YYNGEE. Trimming shortened V by 0 bases and J by 6 bases, and 10 bases separated the two germline ends. The CDR3 has 14 residues. CDR3 coding DNA: TGTGCCAGCAGCGTAGACGACCTCCTCAATGAGCAGTTCTTC. This codes for CASSVDDLLNEQFF.

In this sample, this clonotype turned up many times. V and J are TRBV7-7 and TRBJ2-2; D unresolved. CDR3 size: 12 residues. V lost 4 bases to trimming and J lost 7 bases, with 7 bases between them. Germline V CDR1 and CDR2: SSHAT, FNYEAQ (reference sequence). CDR3 in amino acids: CASSSPGGELFF. The CDR3 DNA is TGTGCCAGCAGCTCCCCCGGCGGGGAGCTGTTTTTT.

In this sample, this clonotype turned up many times. The chain joins TRBV19 to TRBJ2-1; D remains unclear. There are 13 residues in the CDR3. The V gene's germline CDR1 is LNHDA and CDR2 SQIVND (reference sequence). V was cut by 0 bases and J by 12 bases, with 12 bases left in between. The CDR3 protein is CASSIDRSLGQFF. For the CDR3, the DNA is TGTGCCAGTAGTATAGACCGCTCCTTGGGGCAGTTCTTC.